One sample yielded the 8 T cell receptor beta chains listed below, sequenced in a study of blood T cell repertoires in COVID-19. Profiled with immunoSEQ multiplex PCR; TCRdb holds only in-frame clones, not every one. The sample includes nearly 250,000 clones, roughly 82% of them seen just once. Sequencing input: PBMCs or T cells enriched from blood (not recorded which). Receptor source: a woman aged 45 to 65 who had recovered from COVID-19.

There are a few counts of this clone. The chain links TRBV28 to TRBJ2-7; a weak D match, TRBD2 (6 bases). The V gene's germline CDR1 is MDHEN and CDR2 SYDVKM. This CDR3 is built from 14 residues. Trimming removed 5 bases at V and 2 bases at J, with 13 bases between. The DNA for the CDR3 is TGTGCCAGCAGTGTACTTAGCGGAGCCTACGAGCAGTACTTC. The encoded protein is CASSVLSGAYEQYF. Complete variable domain (other parts from reference TRBV28 and TRBJ2-7): DVKVTQSSRYLVKRTGEKVFLECVQDMDHENMFWYRQDPGLGLRLIYFSYDVKMKEKGDIPEGYSVSREKKERFSLILESASTNQTSMYLCASSVLSGAYEQYFGPGTRLTVT.

This chain joins TRBV28 and TRBJ1-5, with no clear D. This CDR3 contains 18 residues. Germline CDR1 reads MDHEN; CDR2 reads SYDVKM. Trimming pared 3 bases from V and 0 bases from J, leaving 18 bases between. Here the CDR3 DNA reads TGTGCCAGCAGTTTTAGGCAGGCCTATCCTTATAGCAATCAGCCCCAGCATTTT. Translated, it gives CASSFRQAYPYSNQPQHF.

This sequence joins TRBV7-3 and TRBJ2-2, with 11 bases identical to TRBD2. The CDR3 contains 15 residues. Germline V gene lookup returns CDR1 SGHTA and CDR2 FQGTGA. V lost 5 bases, J lost 6 bases, and 5 bases stayed unmatched. CDR3 nucleotide sequence: TGTGCCAGCAGCCCCGGGACTAGCGGTGCCGGGGAGCTGTTTTTT. It is translated as CASSPGTSGAGELFF.

This clone was seen a single time. The chain couples TRBV7-2 to TRBJ2-3, with TRBD1 matching 9 bases. V was clipped by 3 bases and J by 5 bases; unmatched bases: 9. This CDR3 comprises 16 residues. The germline V gene encodes CDR1 SGHTA and CDR2 FQGNSA. The chain's CDR3 is CASSLIWDRVKDTQYF. Here the CDR3 DNA reads TGTGCCAGCAGCTTGATTTGGGACAGGGTAAAAGATACGCAGTATTTT.

This CDR3 is CASSFPLTSLDEQYF. The DNA of the CDR3 is TGTGCCAGCAGCTTCCCGTTGACTAGTCTCGACGAGCAGTACTTC. The genes are TRBV5-4 and TRBJ2-7; maybe TRBD2 (6 bases). In germline, CDR1 is SGHNT, CDR2 YYREEE (reference sequence). The CDR3 has 15 residues. Trimming cost V 2 bases and J 5 bases, with 17 bases left between them. The complete variable domain, with remaining parts taken from reference TRBV5-4 and TRBJ2-7, reads ETGVTQSPTHLIKTRGQQVTLRCSSQSGHNTVSWYQQALGQGPQFIFQYYREEENGRGNFPPRFSGLQFPNYSSELNVNALELDDSALYLCASSFPLTSLDEQYFGPGTRLTVT.

V usage is TRBV7-9 and J usage is TRBJ1-2; possible D gene TRBD1, 5 bases. The CDR3 contains 15 residues. CDR1 SEHNR and CDR2 FQNEAQ come from the germline V gene (reference sequence). V was shortened by 2 bases and J by 6 bases, with 16 bases between the two germline ends. CDR3 sequence reads: CASSLWAGQENGYTF. The CDR3 nucleotides are TGTGCCAGCAGCTTATGGGCAGGGCAAGAGAATGGCTACACCTTC.

The V and J genes are TRBV2 and TRBJ1-1; 7 positions match TRBD1. The V segment lost 6 bases and the J segment 5 bases; nucleotides outside the gene matches: 9. This CDR3 has 14 amino acids. The germline V gene encodes CDR1 SNHLY and CDR2 FYNNEI. The CDR3 DNA sequence: TGTGCCAGCAGAAGACAGGGTCTCGTGACTGAAGCTTTCTTT. Its translation is CASRRQGLVTEAFF.

The chain is built from TRBV4-3 and TRBJ2-3, with D perhaps matching TRBD2 (5 bases). The V end lost 0 bases, the J end lost 4 bases, and 14 bases lay between the germline ends. Germline lookup yields CDR1 LGHNA and CDR2 YSLEER. The CDR3 is 16 residues long. The CDR3 DNA reads TGCGCCAGCAGCCAAGATCTGAGGGCGCGGGCAGATACGCAGTATTTT. Its protein is CASSQDLRARADTQYF.